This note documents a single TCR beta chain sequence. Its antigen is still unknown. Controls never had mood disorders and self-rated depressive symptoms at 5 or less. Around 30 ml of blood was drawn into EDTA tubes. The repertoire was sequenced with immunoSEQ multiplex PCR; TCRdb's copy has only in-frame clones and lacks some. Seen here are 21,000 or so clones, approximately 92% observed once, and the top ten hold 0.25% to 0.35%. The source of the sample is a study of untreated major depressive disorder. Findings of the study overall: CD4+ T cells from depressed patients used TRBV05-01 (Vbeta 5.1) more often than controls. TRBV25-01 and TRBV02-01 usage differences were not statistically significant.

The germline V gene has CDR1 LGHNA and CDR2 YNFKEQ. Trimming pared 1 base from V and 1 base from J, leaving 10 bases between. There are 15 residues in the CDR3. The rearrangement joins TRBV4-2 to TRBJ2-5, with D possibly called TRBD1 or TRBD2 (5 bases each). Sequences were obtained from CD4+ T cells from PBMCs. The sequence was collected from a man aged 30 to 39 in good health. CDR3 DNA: TGTGCCAGCAGCCAAGGGGGGAACGTCCAAGAGACCCAGTACTTC. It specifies CASSQGGNVQETQYF.